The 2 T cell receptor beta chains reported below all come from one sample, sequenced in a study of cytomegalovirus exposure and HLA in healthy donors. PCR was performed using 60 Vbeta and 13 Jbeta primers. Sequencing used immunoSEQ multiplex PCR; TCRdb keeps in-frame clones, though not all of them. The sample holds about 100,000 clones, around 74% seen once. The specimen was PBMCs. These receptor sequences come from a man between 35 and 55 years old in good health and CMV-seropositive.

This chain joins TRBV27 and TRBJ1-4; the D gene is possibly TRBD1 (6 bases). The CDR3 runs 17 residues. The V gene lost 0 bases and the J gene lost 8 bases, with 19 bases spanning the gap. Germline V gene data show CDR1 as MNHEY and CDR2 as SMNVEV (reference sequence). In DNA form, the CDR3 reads TGTGCCAGCAGTTTATCTTTTAGGACAGCTACAGGGGAAAAACTGTTTTTT. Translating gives CASSLSFRTATGEKLFF.

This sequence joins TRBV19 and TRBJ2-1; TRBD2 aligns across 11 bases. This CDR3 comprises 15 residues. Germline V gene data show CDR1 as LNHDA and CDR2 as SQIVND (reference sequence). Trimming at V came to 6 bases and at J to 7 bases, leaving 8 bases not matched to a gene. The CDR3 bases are TGTGCCAGTAGCCAGGGACTAGCGGCGTTAAATGAGCAGTTCTTC. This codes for CASSQGLAALNEQFF.